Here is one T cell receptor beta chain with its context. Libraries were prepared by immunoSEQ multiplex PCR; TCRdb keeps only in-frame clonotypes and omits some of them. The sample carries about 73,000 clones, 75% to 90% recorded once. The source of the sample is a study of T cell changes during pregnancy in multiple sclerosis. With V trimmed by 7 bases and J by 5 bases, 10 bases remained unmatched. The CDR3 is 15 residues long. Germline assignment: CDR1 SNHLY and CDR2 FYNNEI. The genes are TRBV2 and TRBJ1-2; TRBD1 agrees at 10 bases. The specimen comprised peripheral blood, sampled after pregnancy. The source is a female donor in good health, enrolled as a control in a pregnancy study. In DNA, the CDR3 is TGTGCCAGCATATTCGGACAGGGGGTACGATATGGCTACACCTTC. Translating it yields CASIFGQGVRYGYTF.